A selection of T cell receptor beta chains follows, all from one sample in a study of cytomegalovirus exposure and HLA in healthy donors. Generated by immunoSEQ multiplex PCR, the TCRdb table keeps only in-frame clones and is missing some. The sample carries roughly 150,000 clones, less than 95% recorded once. What was sequenced was PBMCs. All receptors come from a man aged 18 to 30 in good health and CMV-seropositive. Both conserved end residues are part of each CDR3. D genes are given only for firm matches. Only part of the rows carry a size: once, few, many, or a class if the clone is expanded.

V: TRBV5-4
J: TRBJ1-4
size: -
D: -
DNA: TGTGCCAGCAGCTTTAAATTAGGGACTTATAATGAAAAACTGTTTTTT
CDR3: CASSFKLGTYNEKLFF

V: TRBV7-2
J: TRBJ1-5
size: few
D: -
DNA: TGTGCCAGCAGCTCTCTTGGCGGGGGGAATCAGCCCCAGCATTTT
CDR3: CASSSLGGGNQPQHF

V: TRBV11-2
J: TRBJ2-3
size: -
D: TRBD2
DNA: TGTGCCAGCAGCTCCGGAGTTTCCTTTAGCGGGAGCCACCGTACGCAGTATTTT
CDR3: CASSSGVSFSGSHRTQYF

V: TRBV5-1
J: TRBJ2-2
size: -
D: TRBD2
DNA: TGCGCCAGCAGCCCTCCTAGCGGGAGGGCCGGGGAGCTGTTTTTT
CDR3: CASSPPSGRAGELFF

V: TRBV30
J: TRBJ2-1
size: -
D: TRBD2
DNA: TGTGCCTGGAGTGGCCTAGCGGGCTACAATGAGCAGTTCTTC
CDR3: CAWSGLAGYNEQFF

V: TRBV27
J: TRBJ2-1
size: -
D: -
DNA: TGTGCCAGCAGACTAGGCAATGAGCAGTTCTTC
CDR3: CASRLGNEQFF

V: TRBV27
J: TRBJ2-5
size: -
D: -
DNA: TGTGCCAGCAGTTTATCAACGACGGGGCAAGAGACCCAGTACTTC
CDR3: CASSLSTTGQETQYF

V: TRBV2
J: TRBJ1-4
size: -
D: -
DNA: TGTGCCAGCAGTGAAAGGAGGGGAAATAATGAAAAACTGTTTTTT
CDR3: CASSERRGNNEKLFF

V: TRBV5-6
J: TRBJ1-2
size: -
D: -
DNA: TGTGCCAGCAGACAGACAGGAAACTATGGCTACACCTTC
CDR3: CASRQTGNYGYTF

V: TRBV5-1
J: TRBJ2-2
size: -
D: TRBD2
DNA: TGCGCCAGCAGCTTGGGCGCTAGCGGGTACCCCGGGGAGCTGTTTTTT
CDR3: CASSLGASGYPGELFF

V: TRBV2
J: TRBJ2-5
size: -
D: TRBD2
DNA: TGTGCCAGCAGTGTGGTTGGGTCCGGGACTAGCGGGGCCCGAGAGACCCAGTACTTC
CDR3: CASSVVGSGTSGARETQYF

V: TRBV6-1
J: TRBJ2-3
size: -
D: -
DNA: TGTGCCAGCAGTGAAGACAACAGCCTTTCAGATACGCAGTATTTT
CDR3: CASSEDNSLSDTQYF

V: TRBV5-4
J: TRBJ2-7
size: -
D: TRBD1
DNA: TGTGCCAGCAGCTTGGGAGGACAGGGCTACGAGCAGTACTTC
CDR3: CASSLGGQGYEQYF

V: TRBV5-8
J: TRBJ1-5
size: -
D: -
DNA: TGTGCCAGCAGCTTGAAGACGGAGGGCAATCAGCCCCAGCATTTT
CDR3: CASSLKTEGNQPQHF

V: TRBV19
J: TRBJ1-1
size: -
D: -
DNA: TGTGCCAGTACATCTTTCGACAGGACGGGGTCCATGAACACTGAAGCTTTCTTT
CDR3: CASTSFDRTGSMNTEAFF

V: TRBV5-1
J: TRBJ1-4
size: -
D: TRBD1
DNA: TGCGCCAGCAGCTTGGATCGGGACAGGGCACGTGAAAAACTGTTTTTT
CDR3: CASSLDRDRAREKLFF

V: TRBV11-1
J: TRBJ2-3
size: -
D: TRBD2
DNA: TGTGCCAGCAGCTATATAGCGGGAGCAGATACGCAGTATTTT
CDR3: CASSYIAGADTQYF

V: TRBV12-1
J: TRBJ2-2
size: -
D: -
DNA: TGTGCCAGCAGCCTTACGTCCGGGACTCTAAACACCGGGGAGCTGTTTTTT
CDR3: CASSLTSGTLNTGELFF

V: TRBV5-1
J: TRBJ1-1
size: -
D: -
DNA: TGCGCCAGCAGCTCTTGGACAGCGAACACTGAAGCTTTCTTT
CDR3: CASSSWTANTEAFF

V: TRBV28
J: TRBJ2-7
size: once
D: -
DNA: TGTGCCAGCAGTTTCGGTATCGAGCAGTACTTC
CDR3: CASSFGIEQYF

V: TRBV6-1
J: TRBJ2-7
size: once
D: TRBD2
DNA: TGTGCCAGCAGTGAACCGGGACTAGCGGCCTACGAGCAGTACTTC
CDR3: CASSEPGLAAYEQYF

V: TRBV7-6
J: TRBJ2-7
size: -
D: TRBD1
DNA: TGTGCCAGCAGCCCCGGGACAGGTCCCTACGAGCAGTACTTC
CDR3: CASSPGTGPYEQYF

V: TRBV9
J: TRBJ2-3
size: once
D: -
DNA: TGTGCCAGCAGCGTAGTTGGCGGGACGGTGGCAGATACGCAGTATTTT
CDR3: CASSVVGGTVADTQYF

V: TRBV2
J: TRBJ1-2
size: -
D: TRBD1
DNA: TGTGCCAGCAGGGGACAGGGGGCGCATGGCTACACCTTC
CDR3: CASRGQGAHGYTF

V: TRBV2
J: TRBJ1-1
size: -
D: TRBD1
DNA: TGTGCCAGCAGTGAAGAGGGGACAGGGGTATCTGAAGCTTTCTTT
CDR3: CASSEEGTGVSEAFF

V: TRBV11-3
J: TRBJ2-2
size: -
D: TRBD1
DNA: TGTGCCAGCAGCTTAACTAGGACAGGGTGGGACACCGGGGAGCTGTTTTTT
CDR3: CASSLTRTGWDTGELFF

V: TRBV7-7
J: TRBJ2-2
size: -
D: TRBD1
DNA: TGTGCTAGCAGCTTAAATCCCCACAGGGGGCAAAACGGGGAGCTGTTTTTT
CDR3: CASSLNPHRGQNGELFF

V: TRBV4-2
J: TRBJ2-3
size: once
D: TRBD2
DNA: TGTGCCAGCAGCCAAGAGCGGGAGAACGCAGATACGCAGTATTTT
CDR3: CASSQERENADTQYF

V: TRBV28
J: TRBJ2-3
size: once
D: TRBD1
DNA: TGTGCCAGCAGTTTAAGGACAGGGGGCGTATATAGCACAGATACGCAGTATTTT
CDR3: CASSLRTGGVYSTDTQYF

V: TRBV5-4
J: TRBJ1-1
size: -
D: TRBD1
DNA: TGTGCCAGCAGTTCCGGGACAGAGAACACTGAAGCTTTCTTT
CDR3: CASSSGTENTEAFF

V: TRBV4-1
J: TRBJ2-3
size: once
D: TRBD2
DNA: TGCGCCAGCAGCTTGGGACTAGCGGGAGTCATAGGCACAGATACGCAGTATTTT
CDR3: CASSLGLAGVIGTDTQYF

V: TRBV30
J: TRBJ1-5
size: -
D: -
DNA: TGTGCCTGGAAGCCCGGGGAGCGCCCTAATCAGCCCCAGCATTTT
CDR3: CAWKPGERPNQPQHF

V: TRBV11-2
J: TRBJ2-7
size: -
D: -
DNA: TGTGCCAGCAGCCAGGGGTTATCCTACGAGCAGTACTTC
CDR3: CASSQGLSYEQYF